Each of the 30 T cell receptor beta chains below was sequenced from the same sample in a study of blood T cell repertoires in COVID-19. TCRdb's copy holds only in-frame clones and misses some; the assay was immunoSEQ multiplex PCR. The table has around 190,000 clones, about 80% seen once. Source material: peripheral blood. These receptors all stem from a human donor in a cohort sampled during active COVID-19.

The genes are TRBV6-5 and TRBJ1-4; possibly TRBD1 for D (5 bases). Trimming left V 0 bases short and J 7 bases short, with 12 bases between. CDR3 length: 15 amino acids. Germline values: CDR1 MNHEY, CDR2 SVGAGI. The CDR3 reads CASSYSAGLAEKLFF. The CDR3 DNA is TGTGCCAGCAGTTACTCGGCAGGGTTGGCTGAAAAACTGTTTTTT.

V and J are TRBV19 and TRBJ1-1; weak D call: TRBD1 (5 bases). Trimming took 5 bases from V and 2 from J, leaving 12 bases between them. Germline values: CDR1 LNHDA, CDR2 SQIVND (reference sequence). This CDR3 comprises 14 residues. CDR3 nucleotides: TGTGCCAGTAGTTACAGGCGCTTCAACACTGAAGCTTTCTTT. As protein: CASSYRRFNTEAFF.

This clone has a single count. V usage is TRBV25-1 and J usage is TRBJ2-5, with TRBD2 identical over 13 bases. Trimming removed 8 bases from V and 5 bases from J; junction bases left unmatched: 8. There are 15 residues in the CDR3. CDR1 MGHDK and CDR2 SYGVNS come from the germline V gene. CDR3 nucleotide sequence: TGTGCCAGCGCCGAAGGGGGACTAGCGGGGGAGACCCAGTACTTC. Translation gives CASAEGGLAGETQYF.

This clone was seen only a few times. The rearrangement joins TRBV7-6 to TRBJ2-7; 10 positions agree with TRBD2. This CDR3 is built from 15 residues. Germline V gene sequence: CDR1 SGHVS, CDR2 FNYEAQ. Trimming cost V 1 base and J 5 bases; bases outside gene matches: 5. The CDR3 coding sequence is TGTGCCAGCAGCTTAGTTGCTAGCGGGAGCGACGAGCAGTACTTC. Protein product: CASSLVASGSDEQYF.

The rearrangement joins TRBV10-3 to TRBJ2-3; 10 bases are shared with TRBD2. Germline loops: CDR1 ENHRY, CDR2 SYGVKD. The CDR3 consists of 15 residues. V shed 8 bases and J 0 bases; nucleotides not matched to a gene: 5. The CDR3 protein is CAIVATSGSTDTQYF. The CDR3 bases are TGTGCCATCGTTGCGACTAGCGGGAGCACAGATACGCAGTATTTT.

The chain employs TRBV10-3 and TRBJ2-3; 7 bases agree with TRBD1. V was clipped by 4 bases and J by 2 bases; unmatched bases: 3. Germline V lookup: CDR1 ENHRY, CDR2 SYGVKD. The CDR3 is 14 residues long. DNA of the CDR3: TGTGCCATCAGTGCCGGGACAGCCACAGATACGCAGTATTTT. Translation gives CAISAGTATDTQYF.

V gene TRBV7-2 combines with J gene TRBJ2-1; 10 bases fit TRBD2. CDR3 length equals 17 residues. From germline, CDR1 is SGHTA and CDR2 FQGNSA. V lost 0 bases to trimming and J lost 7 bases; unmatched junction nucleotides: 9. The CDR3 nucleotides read TGTGCCAGCAGCTTAGCAGCGGCTACTAGCGGGAAAAATGAGCAGTTCTTC. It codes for CASSLAAATSGKNEQFF.

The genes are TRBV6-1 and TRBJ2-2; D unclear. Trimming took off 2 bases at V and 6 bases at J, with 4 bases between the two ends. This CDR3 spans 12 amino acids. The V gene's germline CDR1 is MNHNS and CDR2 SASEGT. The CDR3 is CASSEIAGELFF. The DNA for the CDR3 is TGTGCCAGCAGTGAAATAGCCGGGGAGCTGTTTTTT.

CDR3 in amino acids: CASMASGPPYEQYF. Written as DNA, the CDR3 is TGTGCCAGTATGGCTAGCGGACCCCCCTACGAGCAGTACTTC. This chain uses TRBV19 with TRBJ2-7, with 7 nucleotides matching TRBD2. Per the germline V gene, CDR1 is LNHDA and CDR2 is SQIVND (reference sequence). The CDR3 sequence is 14 residues long. Trimming removed 7 bases from V and 2 bases from J; junction bases left unmatched: 8.

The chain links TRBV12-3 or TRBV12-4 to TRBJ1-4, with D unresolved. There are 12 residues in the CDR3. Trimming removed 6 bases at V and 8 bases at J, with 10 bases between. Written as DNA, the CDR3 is TGTGCCAGCAGACGTGGTCGGGAAAAACTGTTTTTT. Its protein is CASRRGREKLFF.

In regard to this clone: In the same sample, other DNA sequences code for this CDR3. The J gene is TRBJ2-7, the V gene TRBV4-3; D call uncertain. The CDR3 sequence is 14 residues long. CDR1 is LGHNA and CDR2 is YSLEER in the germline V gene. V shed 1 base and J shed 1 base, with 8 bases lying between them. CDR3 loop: CASSQGGNSYEQYF. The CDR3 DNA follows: TGCGCCAGCAGCCAAGGCGGTAATTCCTACGAGCAGTACTTC.

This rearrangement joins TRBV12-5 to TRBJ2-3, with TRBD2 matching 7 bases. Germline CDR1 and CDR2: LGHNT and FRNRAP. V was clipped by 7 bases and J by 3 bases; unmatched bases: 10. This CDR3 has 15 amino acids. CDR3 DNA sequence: TGTGCTAGTGCCCCCGGCCCGGGAGGAACAGATACGCAGTATTTT. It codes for CASAPGPGGTDTQYF.

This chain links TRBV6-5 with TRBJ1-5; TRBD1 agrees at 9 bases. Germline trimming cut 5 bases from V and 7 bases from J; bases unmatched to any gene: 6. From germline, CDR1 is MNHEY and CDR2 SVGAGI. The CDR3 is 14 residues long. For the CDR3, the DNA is TGTGCCAGCAGTACCGGACAGGGGAGACAGCCCCAGCATTTT. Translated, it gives CASSTGQGRQPQHF.

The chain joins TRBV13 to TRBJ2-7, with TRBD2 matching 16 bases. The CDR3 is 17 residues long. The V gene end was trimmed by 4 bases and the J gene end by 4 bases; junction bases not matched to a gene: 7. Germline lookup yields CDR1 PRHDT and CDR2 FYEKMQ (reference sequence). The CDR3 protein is CASSSGTSGGAWYEQYF. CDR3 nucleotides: TGTGCCAGCAGCTCCGGGACTAGCGGGGGGGCCTGGTACGAGCAGTACTTC.

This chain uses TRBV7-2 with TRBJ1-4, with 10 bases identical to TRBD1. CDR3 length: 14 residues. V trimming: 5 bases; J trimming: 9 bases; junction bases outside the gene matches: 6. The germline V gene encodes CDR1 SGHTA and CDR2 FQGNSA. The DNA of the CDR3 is TGTGCCAGCAGCCCCGGGACAGGGGACAAAAAACTGTTTTTT. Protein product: CASSPGTGDKKLFF.

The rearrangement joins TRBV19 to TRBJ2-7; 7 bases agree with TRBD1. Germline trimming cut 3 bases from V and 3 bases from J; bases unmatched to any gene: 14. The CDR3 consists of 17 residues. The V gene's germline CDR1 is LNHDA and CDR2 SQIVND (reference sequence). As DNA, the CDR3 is TGTGCCAGTAGTATGCTTCCGGGGACAGCGCAAAACTACGAGCAGTACTTC. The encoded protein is CASSMLPGTAQNYEQYF.

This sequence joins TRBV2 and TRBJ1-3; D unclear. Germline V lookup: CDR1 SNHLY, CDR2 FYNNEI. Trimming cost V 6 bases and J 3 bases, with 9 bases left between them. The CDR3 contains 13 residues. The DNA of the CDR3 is TGTGCCAGCAGAATCGGGTATGGAAACACCATATATTTT. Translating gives CASRIGYGNTIYF. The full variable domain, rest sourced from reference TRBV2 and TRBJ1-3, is EPEVTQTPSHQVTQMGQEVILRCVPISNHLYFYWYRQILGQKVEFLVSFYNNEISEKSEIFDDQFSVERPDGSNFTLKIRSTKLEDSAMYFCASRIGYGNTIYFGEGSWLTVV.

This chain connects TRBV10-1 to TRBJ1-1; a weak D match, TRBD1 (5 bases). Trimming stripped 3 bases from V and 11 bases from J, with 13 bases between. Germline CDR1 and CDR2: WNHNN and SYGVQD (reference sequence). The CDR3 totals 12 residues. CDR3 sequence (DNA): TGCGCCAGCAGTGATCCTAGGGGCAAGGCTTTCTTT. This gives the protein CASSDPRGKAFF.

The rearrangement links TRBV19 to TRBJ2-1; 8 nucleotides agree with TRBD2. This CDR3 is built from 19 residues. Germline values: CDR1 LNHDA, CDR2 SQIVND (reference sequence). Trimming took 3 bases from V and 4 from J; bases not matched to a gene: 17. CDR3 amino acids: CASSIYRPAAGAGYNEQFF. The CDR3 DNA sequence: TGTGCCAGTAGTATTTACCGACCCGCAGCGGGGGCGGGGTACAATGAGCAGTTCTTC.

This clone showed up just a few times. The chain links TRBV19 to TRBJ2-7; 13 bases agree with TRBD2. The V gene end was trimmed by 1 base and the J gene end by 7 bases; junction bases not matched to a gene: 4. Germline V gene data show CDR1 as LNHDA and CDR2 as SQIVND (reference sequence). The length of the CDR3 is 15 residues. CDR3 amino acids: CASSIGTSGREEQYF. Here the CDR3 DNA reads TGTGCCAGTAGTATAGGAACTAGCGGGAGGGAGGAGCAGTACTTC. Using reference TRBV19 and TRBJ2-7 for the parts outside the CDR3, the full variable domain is DGGITQSPKYLFRKEGQNVTLSCEQNLNHDAMYWYRQDPGQGLRLIYYSQIVNDFQKGDIAEGYSVSREKKESFPLTVTSAQKNPTAFYLCASSIGTSGREEQYFGPGTRLTVT.

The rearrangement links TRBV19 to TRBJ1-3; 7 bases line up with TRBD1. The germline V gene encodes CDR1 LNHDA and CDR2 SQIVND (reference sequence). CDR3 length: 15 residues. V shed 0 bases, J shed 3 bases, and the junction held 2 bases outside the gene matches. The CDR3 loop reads CASSIDRGHGNTIYF. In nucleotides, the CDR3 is TGTGCCAGTAGTATAGATAGGGGGCATGGAAACACCATATATTTT.

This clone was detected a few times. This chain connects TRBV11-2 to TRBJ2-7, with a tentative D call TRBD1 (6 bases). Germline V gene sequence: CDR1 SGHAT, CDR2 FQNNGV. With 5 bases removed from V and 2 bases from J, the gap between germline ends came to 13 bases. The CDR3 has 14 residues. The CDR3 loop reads CASSPRQATYEQYF. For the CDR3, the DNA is TGTGCCAGCAGCCCTCGACAGGCGACCTACGAGCAGTACTTC.

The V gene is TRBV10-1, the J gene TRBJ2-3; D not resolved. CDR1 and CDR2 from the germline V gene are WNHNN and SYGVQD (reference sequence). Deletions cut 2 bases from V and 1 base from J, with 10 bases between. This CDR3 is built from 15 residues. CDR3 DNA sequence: TGCGCCAGCAGTGAGCGAGACACTCGCACAGATACGCAGTATTTT. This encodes CASSERDTRTDTQYF.

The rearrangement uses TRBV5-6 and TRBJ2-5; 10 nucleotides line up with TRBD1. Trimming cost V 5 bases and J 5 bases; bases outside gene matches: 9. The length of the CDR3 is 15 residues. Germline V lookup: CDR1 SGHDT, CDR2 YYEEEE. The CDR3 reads CASSMRDRGWETQYF. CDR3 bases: TGTGCCAGCAGTATGAGGGACAGGGGTTGGGAGACCCAGTACTTC. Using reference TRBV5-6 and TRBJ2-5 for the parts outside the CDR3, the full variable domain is DAGVTQSPTHLIKTRGQQVTLRCSPKSGHDTVSWYQQALGQGPQFIFQYYEEEERQRGNFPDRFSGHQFPNYSSELNVNALLLGDSALYLCASSMRDRGWETQYFGPGTRLLVL.

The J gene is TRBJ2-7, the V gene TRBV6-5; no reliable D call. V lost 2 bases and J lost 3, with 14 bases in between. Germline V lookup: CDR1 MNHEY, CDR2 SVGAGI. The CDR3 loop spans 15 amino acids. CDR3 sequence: CASSYETSPVYEQYF. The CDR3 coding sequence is TGTGCCAGCAGTTACGAGACTTCTCCCGTCTACGAGCAGTACTTC.

In DNA form, the CDR3 reads TGTGCCAGCAGTGCGCGTCCTCCAGGGGATGAAAAACTGTTTTTT. Translating it yields CASSARPPGDEKLFF. The J gene is TRBJ1-4, the V gene TRBV27; a weak D match, TRBD1 (6 bases). V lost 5 bases and J lost 6, with 16 bases in between. The length of the CDR3 is 15 residues. Germline values: CDR1 MNHEY, CDR2 SMNVEV (reference sequence).

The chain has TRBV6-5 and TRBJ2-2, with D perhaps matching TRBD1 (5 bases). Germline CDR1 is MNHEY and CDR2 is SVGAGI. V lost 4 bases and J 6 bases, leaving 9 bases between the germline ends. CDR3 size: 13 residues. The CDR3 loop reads CASSSQGPGELFF. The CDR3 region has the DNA TGTGCCAGCAGTTCCCAGGGTCCCGGGGAGCTGTTTTTT.

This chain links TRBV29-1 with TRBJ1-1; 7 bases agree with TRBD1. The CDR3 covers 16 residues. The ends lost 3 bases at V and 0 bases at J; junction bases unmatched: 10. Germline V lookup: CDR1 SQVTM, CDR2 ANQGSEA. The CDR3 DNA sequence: TGCAGCGTTGACCTAAGACCAGGGGGAGTGAACACTGAAGCTTTCTTT. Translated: CSVDLRPGGVNTEAFF.

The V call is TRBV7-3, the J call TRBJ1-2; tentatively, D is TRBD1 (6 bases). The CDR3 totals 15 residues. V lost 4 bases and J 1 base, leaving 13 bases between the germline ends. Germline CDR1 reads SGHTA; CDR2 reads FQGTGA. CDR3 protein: CASSSGQRNNYGYTF. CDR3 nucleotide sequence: TGTGCCAGCAGCTCCGGACAGCGAAATAACTATGGCTACACCTTC.

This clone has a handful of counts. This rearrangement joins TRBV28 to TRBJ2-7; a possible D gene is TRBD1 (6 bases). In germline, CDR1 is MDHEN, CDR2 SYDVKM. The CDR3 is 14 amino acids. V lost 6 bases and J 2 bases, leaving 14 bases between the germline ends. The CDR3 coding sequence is TGTGCCAGCAGCCAGGGGTTATCCCCCTACGAGCAGTACTTC. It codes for CASSQGLSPYEQYF.